These T cell receptor beta chains were read from a single sample in a study of regulatory T cells in long-lasting Graves disease. Each CDR3 protein gets one entry after TCRdb re-called the multiplex PCR reads with MiXCR. The data contain about 440,000 distinct CDR3 sequences, about 15% of them singletons. The same data also contributed to another study, on T cells in Graves' hyperthyroidism and ophthalmopathy.

Material: peripheral blood mononuclear cells (PBMCs), obtained at new diagnosis, from a patient treated with antithyroid drugs. These receptors were taken from a woman aged 25 to 39 with Graves disease. CDR3s include the opening cysteine and the closing phenylalanine or tryptophan. D genes are given only for firm matches. Where a row states a size, it is once, few, many or the class of an expanded clone; other rows omit it.

V: TRBV30; size: many; D: NA; J: TRBJ2-2; DNA: TGTGCCTGGTTCGGACAGTACACCGGGGAGCTGTTTTTT; CDR3: CAWFGQYTGELFF
V: TRBV28; size: many; D: NA; J: TRBJ2-1; DNA: TGTGCCAGCAGCCCGACGGGGGCCCTCCTTTACAATGAGCAGTTCTTC; CDR3: CASSPTGALLYNEQFF
V: TRBV11-3; size: many; D: NA; J: TRBJ2-5; DNA: TGTGCCAGCAGCTTCACAGGGAGGCAAGAGACCCAGTACTTC; CDR3: CASSFTGRQETQYF
V: TRBV29-1; size: many; D: NA; J: TRBJ2-3; DNA: TGCAGCGTGGCTCCCGGGACAAGCACAGATACGCAGTATTTT; CDR3: CSVAPGTSTDTQYF
V: TRBV6-1; size: NA; D: TRBD2; J: TRBJ2-1; DNA: TGTGCCGGGGCTCGGGCGGGAGGTGCCTGGGGGCAGTTCTTC; CDR3: CAGARAGGAWGQFF
V: TRBV5-4; size: few; D: TRBD1; J: TRBJ1-1; DNA: TGTGCCAGCAGCATAGGACAGGTGAACACTGAAGCTTTCTTT; CDR3: CASSIGQVNTEAFF
V: TRBV6-1; size: many; D: TRBD2; J: TRBJ2-7; DNA: TGTGCCAGCACCCCTAGCGGAGATGTATACGAGCAGTACTTC; CDR3: CASTPSGDVYEQYF
V: TRBV15; size: many; D: TRBD1; J: TRBJ2-4; DNA: TGTGCCACCAGCAGTATGGACAGGGGAGGAAACATTCAGTACTTC; CDR3: CATSSMDRGGNIQYF
V: TRBV5-4; size: many; D: TRBD2; J: TRBJ2-3; DNA: TGTGCCAGCAGCTTGAGGACTAGAGACGATACGCAGTATTTT; CDR3: CASSLRTRDDTQYF
V: TRBV3-1; size: few; D: TRBD2; J: TRBJ2-7; DNA: TGTGCCACCGAGCGGGGACCCTACGAGCAGTACTTC; CDR3: CATERGPYEQYF
V: TRBV7-9; size: many; D: NA; J: TRBJ1-1; DNA: TGTGCCAGCAGCCCATCAAGGGGGACCGCGGCAACTGAAGCTTTCTTT; CDR3: CASSPSRGTAATEAFF
V: TRBV19; size: few; D: TRBD2; J: TRBJ2-2; DNA: TGTGCCAGTAGTTCCAGCGGGAGATCCACCGGGGAGCTGTTTTTT; CDR3: CASSSSGRSTGELFF
V: TRBV6-1; size: few; D: TRBD2; J: TRBJ2-5; DNA: TGTGCCAGCAGCCCCCTGGGGGAGGGAGAGACCCAGTACTTC; CDR3: CASSPLGEGETQYF
V: TRBV29-1; size: many; D: TRBD2; J: TRBJ2-1; DNA: TGCAGCGCGTCGACTAGCGGGATGTGGAATGAGCAGTTCTTC; CDR3: CSASTSGMWNEQFF
V: TRBV28; size: many; D: NA; J: TRBJ2-1; DNA: TGTGCCAGCAGTAACGCCGGGAGCCCACTTGAGCAGTTCTTC; CDR3: CASSNAGSPLEQFF
V: TRBV7-2; size: many; D: NA; J: TRBJ1-4; DNA: TGTGCCAGCAGCTTAAGGGCACTGCGGGTGGAAAAACTGTTTTTT; CDR3: CASSLRALRVEKLFF
V: TRBV7-9; size: many; D: TRBD2; J: TRBJ2-3; DNA: TGTGCCAGTAGCGGGAGACATTCAGATACGCAGTATTTT; CDR3: CASSGRHSDTQYF
V: TRBV6-2/TRBV6-3; size: many; D: NA; J: TRBJ2-3; DNA: TGTGCCAACAGGGACCCTTTCCAGGTTTCTGGCACAGATACGCAGTATTTT; CDR3: CANRDPFQVSGTDTQYF
V: TRBV11-2; size: many; D: NA; J: TRBJ1-1; DNA: TGTGCCAGCAGCTTTGACCGGGGACGCGCTGAAGCTTTCTTT; CDR3: CASSFDRGRAEAFF
V: TRBV9; size: NA; D: NA; J: TRBJ2-6; DNA: TGTGCCAGCAGCTGGGGGAGAGCTGGGGCCAACGTCCTGACTTTC; CDR3: CASSWGRAGANVLTF
V: TRBV28; size: many; D: TRBD2; J: TRBJ2-7; DNA: TGTGCCAGCAGCGTTACTAGCGGGGGGGGCGAGCAGTACTTC; CDR3: CASSVTSGGGEQYF
V: TRBV7-2; size: few; D: NA; J: TRBJ2-7; DNA: TGTGCCAGCAGTAAAGGGCTAGGAATCTACGAGCAGTACTTC; CDR3: CASSKGLGIYEQYF
V: TRBV4-1; size: NA; D: TRBD1; J: TRBJ1-6; DNA: TGCGCCAGCAGCCAAGTAGGGACAGGGTTTGAGCCCCTCCACTTT; CDR3: CASSQVGTGFEPLHF
V: TRBV14; size: few; D: NA; J: TRBJ2-1; DNA: TGTGCCAGCAGCCAAGACCTATCATACAATGAGCAGTTCTTC; CDR3: CASSQDLSYNEQFF
V: TRBV27; size: few; D: TRBD2; J: TRBJ2-7; DNA: TGTGCCTGCCGGGAGGGCCGTGGCGAGCAGTACTTC; CDR3: CACREGRGEQYF
V: TRBV20-1; size: few; D: TRBD2; J: TRBJ2-3; DNA: TGCAGTGCTCCCGGACTAGCGGGAGTCGGAGGGGGTACAGATACGCAGTATTTT; CDR3: CSAPGLAGVGGGTDTQYF
V: TRBV7-3; size: NA; D: NA; J: TRBJ2-7; DNA: TGTGCCAGCAGCTTAGGCGGGGCTAGCGAGCAGTACTTC; CDR3: CASSLGGASEQYF
V: TRBV10-3; size: many; D: NA; J: TRBJ2-7; DNA: TGTGCCATCAGTGGTTGGGATAAAGCGGTCTACGAGCAGTACTTC; CDR3: CAISGWDKAVYEQYF
V: TRBV9; size: few; D: NA; J: TRBJ1-2; DNA: TGTGCCAGCAGCGTAGAAGAGGGGAACTATGGCTACACCTTC; CDR3: CASSVEEGNYGYTF
V: TRBV28; size: NA; D: NA; J: TRBJ1-1; DNA: TGTGCCAGCAGTTTATCTCTGGCAGGGTTACCGAAATTT; CDR3: CASSLSLAGLPKF
V: TRBV20-1; size: NA; D: NA; J: TRBJ2-7; DNA: TGCAGTGCTACTGCCGTTCCGAGATCCTACGAGCAGTACTTC; CDR3: CSATAVPRSYEQYF
V: TRBV7-9; size: many; D: NA; J: TRBJ2-7; DNA: TGTGCCAGCAGCTCAAACGCCCTTCGGGGCTACGAGCAGTACTTC; CDR3: CASSSNALRGYEQYF
V: TRBV4-1; size: few; D: NA; J: TRBJ2-7; DNA: TGCGCCAGCAGCCGAGACGGGACATACAGCTACGAGCAGTACTTC; CDR3: CASSRDGTYSYEQYF
V: TRBV7-6; size: NA; D: NA; J: TRBJ1-1; DNA: TGTGCCAGCAGCCCTATGGACGCCAGATCCACTGAAGCTTTCTTT; CDR3: CASSPMDARSTEAFF
V: TRBV18; size: few; D: NA; J: TRBJ2-5; DNA: TGTGCCAGCTCACCAGGGACAAAACAAGAGACCCAGTACTTC; CDR3: CASSPGTKQETQYF